This T cell receptor (beta chain) originates from a study of T cell changes during pregnancy in multiple sclerosis. Some clones are missing from TCRdb's copy, which holds only in-frame ones; the method was immunoSEQ multiplex PCR. The sample consists of more than 50,000 clones, less than 95% of them appearing once. The source of this sequence is a female donor with multiple sclerosis, enrolled in a pregnancy study. Here the sequenced sample was CD8+ T cells from peripheral blood mononuclear cells, taken after pregnancy.

This chain's CDR3 is CASRGGNTDTQYF. CDR3 in DNA: TGTGCCAGCAGGGGGGGAAACACAGATACGCAGTATTTT. The V call is TRBV2, the J call TRBJ2-3; tentatively, D is TRBD2 (6 bases). The germline V and J ends were trimmed by 6 bases and 2 bases, with 9 bases remaining between them. Per germline, CDR1 SNHLY and CDR2 FYNNEI. The CDR3 has 13 residues.